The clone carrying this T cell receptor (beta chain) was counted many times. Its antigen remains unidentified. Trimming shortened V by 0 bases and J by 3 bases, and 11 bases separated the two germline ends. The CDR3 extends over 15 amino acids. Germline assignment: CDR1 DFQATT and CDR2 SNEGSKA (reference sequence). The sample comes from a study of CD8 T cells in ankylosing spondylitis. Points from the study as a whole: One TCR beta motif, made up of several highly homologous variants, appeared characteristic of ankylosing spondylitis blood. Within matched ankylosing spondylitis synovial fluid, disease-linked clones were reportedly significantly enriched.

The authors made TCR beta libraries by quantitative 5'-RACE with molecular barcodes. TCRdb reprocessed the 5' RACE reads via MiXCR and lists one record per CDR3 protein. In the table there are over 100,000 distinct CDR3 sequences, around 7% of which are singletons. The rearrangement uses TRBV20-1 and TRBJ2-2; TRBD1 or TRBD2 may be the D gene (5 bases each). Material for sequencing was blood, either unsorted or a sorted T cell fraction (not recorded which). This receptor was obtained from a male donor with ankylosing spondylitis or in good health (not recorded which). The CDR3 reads CSAREDGDDTGELFF. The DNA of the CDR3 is TGCAGTGCTAGAGAGGACGGGGACGACACCGGGGAGCTGTTTTTT.